This T cell receptor beta chain came from a study of T cells after yellow fever vaccination. Per the germline V gene, CDR1 is SGHRS and CDR2 is YFSETQ. The CDR3 contains 15 residues. With 5 bases clipped from V and 9 bases from J, the junction kept 11 bases outside the gene matches. MiXCR, applied by TCRdb to the 5' RACE reads, yields one record per CDR3 protein. The repertoire holds 310,000 or so distinct CDR3 sequences, with around 6.8% as singletons. The sample holds many counts of this clonotype. The clonotype was recovered from a man aged 18 to 30 who received the YFV17D yellow fever vaccine. The sample was PBMCs, taken 45 days after the first yellow fever vaccination. The chain uses TRBV5-1 and TRBJ1-6; 7 nucleotides line up with TRBD1. The CDR3 region is CASRPLQGQGSPLHF. Here the CDR3 DNA reads TGCGCCAGCAGGCCTTTACAGGGGCAGGGTTCACCCCTCCACTTT.